The clone carrying this TCR beta chain was counted ten times or more. iRepertoire HTBI primers and Arm-PCR of CDR3 regions built TCR beta libraries. TCRdb reanalysed the multiplex PCR reads using MiXCR and keeps one entry per CDR3 protein. The sample comprises 200,000 to 250,000 distinct CDR3 sequences, about 16% of which are singletons, and roughly a fifth rests with the top ten. Looked up from germline, CDR1 is DFQATT and CDR2 is SNEGSKA (reference sequence). This CDR3 has 15 residues. The J segment lost 10 bases and the V segment lost 3 bases, leaving 9 bases of the junction unmatched. The data originate from a study of regulatory T cells in long-lasting Graves disease. The time point: newly diagnosed GD, antithyroid drugs for less than 3 months. Generation of the TCR library employed RNA extracted from PBMCs.

The clonotype comes from a female donor with Graves disease. Here the sequenced sample was peripheral blood mononuclear cells (PBMCs), taken at new diagnosis, from a patient treated with antithyroid drugs. The chain employs TRBV20-1 and TRBJ2-1, with 13 bases that match TRBD2. Here the CDR3 DNA reads TGCAGTGCTAGTGGCGCGGGACTAGCGGGAAAGGAGCAGTTCTTC. Translated: CSASGAGLAGKEQFF.